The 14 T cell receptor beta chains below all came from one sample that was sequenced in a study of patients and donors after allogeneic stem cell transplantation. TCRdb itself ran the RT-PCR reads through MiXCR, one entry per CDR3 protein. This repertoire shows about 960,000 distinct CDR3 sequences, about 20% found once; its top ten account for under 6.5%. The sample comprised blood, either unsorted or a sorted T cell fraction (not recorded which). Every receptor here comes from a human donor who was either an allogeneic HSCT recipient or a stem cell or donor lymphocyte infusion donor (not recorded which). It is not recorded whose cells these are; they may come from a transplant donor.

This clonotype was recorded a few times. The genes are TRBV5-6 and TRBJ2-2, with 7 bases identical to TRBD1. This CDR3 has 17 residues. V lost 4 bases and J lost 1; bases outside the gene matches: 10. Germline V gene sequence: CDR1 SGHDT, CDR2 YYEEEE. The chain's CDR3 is CASSAYRGTKNTGELFF. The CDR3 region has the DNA TGTGCCAGCAGCGCCTACAGGGGAACGAAGAACACCGGGGAGCTGTTTTTT.

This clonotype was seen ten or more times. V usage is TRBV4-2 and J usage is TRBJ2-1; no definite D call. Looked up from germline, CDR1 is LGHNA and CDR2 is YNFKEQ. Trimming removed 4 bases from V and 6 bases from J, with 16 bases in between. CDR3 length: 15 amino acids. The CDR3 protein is CASSPQGVLSNEQFF. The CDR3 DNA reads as TGTGCCAGCAGCCCCCAAGGCGTGCTTTCCAATGAGCAGTTCTTC.

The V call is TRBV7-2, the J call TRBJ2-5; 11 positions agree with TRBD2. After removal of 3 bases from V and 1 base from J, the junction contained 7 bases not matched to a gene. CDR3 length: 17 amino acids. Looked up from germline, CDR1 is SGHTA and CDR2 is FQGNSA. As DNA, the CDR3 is TGTGCCAGCAGCTTCCCCCTAGCGGGGGGCCCCCAAGAGACCCAGTACTTC. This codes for CASSFPLAGGPQETQYF.

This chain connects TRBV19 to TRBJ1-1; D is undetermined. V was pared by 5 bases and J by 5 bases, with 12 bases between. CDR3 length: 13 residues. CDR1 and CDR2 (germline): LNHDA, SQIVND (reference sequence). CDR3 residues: CASSEAGITEAFF. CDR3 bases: TGTGCCAGTAGTGAAGCGGGTATAACTGAAGCTTTCTTT.

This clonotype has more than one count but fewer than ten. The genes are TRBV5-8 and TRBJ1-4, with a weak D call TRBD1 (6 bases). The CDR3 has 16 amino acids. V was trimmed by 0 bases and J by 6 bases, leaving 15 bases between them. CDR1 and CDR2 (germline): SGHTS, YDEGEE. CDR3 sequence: CASSLDGGGADEKLFF. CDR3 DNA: TGTGCCAGCAGCTTGGACGGGGGCGGAGCTGATGAAAAACTGTTTTTT.

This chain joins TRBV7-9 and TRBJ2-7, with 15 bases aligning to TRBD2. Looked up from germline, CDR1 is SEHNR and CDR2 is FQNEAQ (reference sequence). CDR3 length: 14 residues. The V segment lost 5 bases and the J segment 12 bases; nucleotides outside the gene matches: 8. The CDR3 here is CASSPPGTSGRMYF. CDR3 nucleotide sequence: TGTGCCAGCAGCCCTCCCGGGACTAGCGGGAGGATGTACTTC.

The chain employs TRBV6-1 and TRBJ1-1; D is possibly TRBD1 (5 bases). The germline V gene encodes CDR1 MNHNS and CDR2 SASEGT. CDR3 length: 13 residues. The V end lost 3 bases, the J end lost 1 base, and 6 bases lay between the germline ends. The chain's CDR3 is CASSEGENTEAFF. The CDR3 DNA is TGTGCCAGCAGTGAGGGGGAGAACACTGAAGCTTTCTTT.

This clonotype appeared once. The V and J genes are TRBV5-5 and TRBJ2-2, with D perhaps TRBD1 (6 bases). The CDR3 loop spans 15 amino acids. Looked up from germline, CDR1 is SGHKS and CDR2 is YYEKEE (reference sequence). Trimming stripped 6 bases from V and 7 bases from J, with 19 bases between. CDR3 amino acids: CASTLGAASGGELFF. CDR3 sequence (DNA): TGTGCCAGCACCCTGGGGGCGGCCTCGGGCGGGGAGCTGTTTTTT.

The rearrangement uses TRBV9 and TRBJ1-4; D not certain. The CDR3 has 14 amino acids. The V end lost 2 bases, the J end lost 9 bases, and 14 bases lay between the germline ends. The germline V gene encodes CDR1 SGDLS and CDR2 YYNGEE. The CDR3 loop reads CASSVGVGGQKLFF. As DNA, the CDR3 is TGTGCCAGCAGCGTCGGGGTAGGAGGACAAAAACTGTTTTTT.

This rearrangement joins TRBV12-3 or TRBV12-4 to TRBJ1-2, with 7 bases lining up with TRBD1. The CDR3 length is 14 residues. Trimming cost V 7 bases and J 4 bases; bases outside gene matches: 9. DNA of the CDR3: TGTGCCAGCACACCCAGGGGGGAGGGCTATGGCTACACCTTC. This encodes CASTPRGEGYGYTF.

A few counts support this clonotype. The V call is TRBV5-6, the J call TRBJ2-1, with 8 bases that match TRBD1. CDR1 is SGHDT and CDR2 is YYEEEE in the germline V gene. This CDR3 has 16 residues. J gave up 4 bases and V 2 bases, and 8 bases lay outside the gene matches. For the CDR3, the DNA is TGTGCCAGCAGCTTCCCCCCCAGGACAGGGTACAATGAGCAGTTCTTC. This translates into CASSFPPRTGYNEQFF.

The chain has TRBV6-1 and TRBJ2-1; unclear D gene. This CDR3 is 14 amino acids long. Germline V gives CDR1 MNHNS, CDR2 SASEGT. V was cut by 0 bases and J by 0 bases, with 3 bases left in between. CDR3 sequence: CASSEAGSYNEQFF. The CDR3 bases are TGTGCCAGCAGTGAAGCGGGCTCCTACAATGAGCAGTTCTTC.

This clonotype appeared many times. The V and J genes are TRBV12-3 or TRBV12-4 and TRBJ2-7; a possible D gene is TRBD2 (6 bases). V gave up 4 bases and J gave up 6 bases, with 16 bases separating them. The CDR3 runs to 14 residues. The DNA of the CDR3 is TGTGCCAGCAGTTCGAAACTAGCACTCCGCGAGCAGTACTTC. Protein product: CASSSKLALREQYF.

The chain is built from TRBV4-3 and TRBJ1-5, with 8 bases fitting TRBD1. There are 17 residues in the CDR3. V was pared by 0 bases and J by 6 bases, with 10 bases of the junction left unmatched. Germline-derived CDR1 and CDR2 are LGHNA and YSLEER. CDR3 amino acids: CASSQDGLGRGPQPQHF. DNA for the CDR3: TGCGCCAGCAGCCAAGATGGGTTAGGCAGGGGGCCTCAGCCCCAGCATTTT.